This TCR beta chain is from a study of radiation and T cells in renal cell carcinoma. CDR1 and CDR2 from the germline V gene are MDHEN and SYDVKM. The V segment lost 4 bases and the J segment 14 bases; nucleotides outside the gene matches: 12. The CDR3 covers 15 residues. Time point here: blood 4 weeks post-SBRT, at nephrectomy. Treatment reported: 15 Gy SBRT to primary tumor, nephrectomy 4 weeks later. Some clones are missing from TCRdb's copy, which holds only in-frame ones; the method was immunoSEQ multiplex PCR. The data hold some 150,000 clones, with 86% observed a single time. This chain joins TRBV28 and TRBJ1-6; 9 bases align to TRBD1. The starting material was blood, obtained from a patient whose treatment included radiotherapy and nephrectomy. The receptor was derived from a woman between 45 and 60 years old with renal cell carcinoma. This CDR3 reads CASSSPGQGLQTLHF. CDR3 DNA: TGTGCCAGCAGTTCTCCGGGACAGGGTCTCCAAACCCTCCACTTT.